The clone carrying this T cell receptor (beta chain) was detected a few times. Its cognate antigen is unknown. The data were obtained in a study of vaccination effects on CD4 cells after COVID-19. Regarding the study as a whole: Few convalescent patients and no early post-infection timepoints were included in the study.

This CDR3 is 12 amino acids long. V lost 4 bases, J lost 3 bases, and 3 bases lay in between. Per the germline V gene, CDR1 is MNHEY and CDR2 is SMNVEV (reference sequence). Generated by immunoSEQ multiplex PCR, the TCRdb table keeps only in-frame clones and is missing some. The table lists about 23,000 clones, 65% to 80% of them singletons, with around a tenth in the top ten. The ViraFEST assay expanded antigen-specific CD4+ T cells with viral peptide pools before sequencing. Isolating CD4+ T cells followed approximately 11 days of culture. Vaccinated participants had no history of SARS-CoV-2 infection and tested negative for nucleocapsid antibodies. Cultures of about 2 million PBMC per well contained around 11 IU/ml IL-2 plus 10 ug/ml peptides. On days 3 and 7, fresh IL-2 medium replaced half the medium.

Sequenced material: CD4+ T cells from PBMCs cultured with HCoV-NL63 spike peptides, taken before COVID-19 vaccination. This receptor was taken from a human donor who received a COVID-19 vaccine. V gene TRBV27 combines with J gene TRBJ2-2; D is unresolved. The chain's CDR3 is CASSWYTGELFF. The CDR3 DNA sequence: TGTGCCAGCAGTTGGTACACCGGGGAGCTGTTTTTT.